These T cell receptor beta chains were read from a single sample in a study of blood T cell repertoires in COVID-19. Measured with immunoSEQ multiplex PCR; TCRdb has only the in-frame clones, and not every one. The sample consists of 97,000 or so clones, about 80% of them appearing once. The source material was peripheral blood. These receptors were obtained from a man in his fifties or sixties with acute or convalescent COVID-19. The CDR3 runs from the conserved cysteine through the conserved F or W. Each record gives: clone size, V gene, J gene, D gene, CDR3 protein, CDR3 DNA. The D gene is left open where the match is weak. Only part of the rows carry a size: once, few, many, or a class if the clone is expanded.

>.|TRBV19|TRBJ2-1|TRBD1
CASSSTGDNEQFF
TGTGCCAGTAGTTCCACAGGGGACAATGAGCAGTTCTTC
>few|TRBV19|TRBJ2-3|.
CASKAGISTDTQYF
TGTGCCAGTAAGGCGGGTATAAGCACAGATACGCAGTATTTT
>.|TRBV24-1|TRBJ2-3|TRBD2
CATSDLTSGNTDTQYF
TGTGCCACCAGTGATTTGACTAGCGGGAACACAGATACGCAGTATTTT
>.|TRBV7-9|TRBJ1-1|TRBD1
CASSSSGTANTEAFF
TGTGCCAGCAGCTCATCCGGGACAGCGAACACTGAAGCTTTCTTT
>few|TRBV11-3|TRBJ1-6|TRBD1
CASSSGNRGRISPLHF
TGTGCCAGCAGCTCGGGAAACAGGGGGCGGATTTCACCCCTCCACTTT
>few|TRBV27|TRBJ1-2|.
CASSLTGSYGYTF
TGTGCCAGCAGCCTCACAGGGAGCTATGGCTACACCTTC
>.|TRBV7-7|TRBJ1-1|.
CAIVDTTNTEAFF
TGTGCTATTGTGGACACCACGAACACTGAAGCTTTCTTT
>.|TRBV9|TRBJ2-7|TRBD1
CASSVDAGGGEQYF
TGTGCCAGCAGCGTAGACGCAGGGGGTGGCGAGCAGTACTTC
>.|TRBV10-1|TRBJ1-2|.
CASSGSRGGGYTF
TGCGCCAGCTCCGGTTCAAGGGGTGGCGGCTACACCTTC
>.|TRBV7-9|TRBJ2-1|TRBD1
CASSLGQGNEQFF
TGTGCCAGCAGCTTAGGACAGGGGAATGAGCAGTTCTTC
>once|TRBV5-1|TRBJ2-3|.
CASSSIAESTDTQYF
TGCGCCAGCAGCTCCATAGCGGAAAGCACAGATACGCAGTATTTT
>.|TRBV29-1|TRBJ2-4|TRBD1
CSVATGASDIQYF
TGCAGCGTTGCGACAGGGGCTTCGGACATTCAGTACTTC
>.|TRBV19|TRBJ1-2|.
CASSPGLMALGYTF
TGTGCCAGTAGTCCGGGACTTATGGCCTTGGGCTACACCTTC
>.|TRBV29-1|TRBJ2-1|TRBD2
CRASGGYNEQFF
TGCAGGGCTAGCGGGGGTTACAATGAGCAGTTCTTC
>.|TRBV12-3/TRBV12-4|TRBJ1-1|.
CASTPGGRAFF
TGTGCCAGCACTCCGGGGGGGAGAGCTTTCTTT
>few|TRBV6-1|TRBJ2-7|TRBD1
CASSEASDRDEQYF
TGTGCCAGCAGTGAAGCTTCCGACAGGGACGAGCAGTACTTC
>.|TRBV7-2|TRBJ2-5|TRBD2
CASSLAQTSAETQYF
TGTGCCAGCAGCTTAGCGCAAACTAGCGCAGAGACCCAGTACTTC
>.|TRBV11-3|TRBJ2-7|TRBD2
CASSLPGGEQYF
TGTGCCAGCAGCCTCCCGGGGGGCGAGCAGTACTTC
>many|TRBV5-8|TRBJ2-5|TRBD2
CASSLGGLAGMTETQYF
TGTGCCAGCAGCTTGGGGGGACTAGCGGGGATGACGGAGACCCAGTACTTC
>.|TRBV4-2|TRBJ2-3|TRBD2
CASSQDPAGLFADTQYF
TGTGCCAGCAGCCAAGATCCAGCGGGGCTCTTTGCAGATACGCAGTATTTT
>once|TRBV9|TRBJ2-1|TRBD2
CASSAELSTSGSPYEQFF
TGTGCCAGCAGCGCAGAACTTTCGACTAGCGGGAGTCCCTATGAGCAGTTCTTC
>once|TRBV27|TRBJ1-2|.
CASRAQGNYGYTF
TGTGCCAGCAGAGCCCAGGGTAACTATGGCTACACCTTC
>.|TRBV9|TRBJ1-3|.
CASSSRDSRSGNTIYF
TGTGCCAGCAGCTCCCGGGACTCACGCTCTGGAAACACCATATATTTT
>.|TRBV5-4|TRBJ1-6|TRBD1
CASTRDSSPYNSPLHF
TGTGCCAGCACCCGGGACAGTTCCCCCTATAATTCACCCCTCCACTTT
>.|TRBV3-1/TRBV3-2|TRBJ2-7|.
CASSSMSGEQYF
TGTGCCAGCAGTTCAATGTCGGGTGAGCAGTACTTC
>.|TRBV25-1|TRBJ2-1|.
CASAPPGTQPGDEQFF
TGTGCCAGCGCCCCACCGGGGACTCAACCGGGCGATGAGCAGTTCTTC
>many|TRBV30|TRBJ1-1|.
CAWSHKGASDTEAFF
TGTGCCTGGAGCCATAAGGGAGCAAGCGACACTGAAGCTTTCTTT
>.|TRBV7-8|TRBJ2-1|TRBD2
CATMRGGSYNEQFF
TGTGCCACTATGCGGGGAGGGTCCTACAATGAGCAGTTCTTC
>.|TRBV6-1|TRBJ2-1|TRBD2
CASSFLAGGDNEQFF
TGTGCCAGCAGTTTCCTAGCGGGAGGGGACAATGAGCAGTTCTTC
>.|TRBV7-8|TRBJ2-3|TRBD1
CASSFSGQGSADTQYF
TGTGCCAGCAGCTTCTCGGGACAGGGTAGCGCAGATACGCAGTATTTT
>few|TRBV9|TRBJ2-5|TRBD2
CASSVGVSGSPQETQYF
TGTGCCAGCAGCGTAGGGGTTAGCGGGAGCCCTCAAGAGACCCAGTACTTC
>.|TRBV25-1|TRBJ1-4|TRBD1
CASSAGTGYNEKLFF
TGTGCCAGCAGTGCCGGGACAGGGTATAATGAAAAACTGTTTTTT
>.|TRBV24-1|TRBJ2-3|TRBD2
CATSDPARLEGAGLDTQYF
TGTGCCACCAGTGACCCTGCACGACTAGAGGGAGCGGGGCTAGATACGCAGTATTTT
>.|TRBV19|TRBJ2-3|TRBD1
CASSRQGGSLGDTQYF
TGTGCCAGTAGTAGACAGGGGGGGTCTCTTGGGGATACGCAGTATTTT
>.|TRBV30|TRBJ1-3|.
CAWGLKGGYSGNTIYF
TGTGCCTGGGGTTTGAAGGGCGGGTACTCTGGAAACACCATATATTTT
>.|TRBV2|TRBJ2-1|TRBD2
CATTGTSGFNEQFF
TGTGCCACCACCGGGACTAGCGGGTTCAATGAGCAGTTCTTC
>few|TRBV12-5|TRBJ1-3|.
CASGLGAGNTIYF
TGTGCTAGTGGTTTGGGAGCTGGAAACACCATATATTTT
>.|TRBV27|TRBJ2-1|.
CASSLLGSSYNEQFF
TGTGCCAGCAGTTTACTGGGGAGCTCCTACAATGAGCAGTTCTTC
>.|TRBV19|TRBJ2-1|.
CASTRASSYNEQFF
TGTGCCAGTACGAGGGCTAGCTCCTACAATGAGCAGTTCTTC
>few|TRBV5-1|TRBJ2-5|.
CASTPTDSQETQYF
TGCGCCAGCACCCCAACGGACAGTCAAGAGACCCAGTACTTC
>.|TRBV30|TRBJ1-4|TRBD1
CAWTRGTANEKLFF
TGTGCCTGGACGAGGGGGACAGCTAATGAAAAACTGTTTTTT
>once|TRBV13|TRBJ1-2|.
CASSLAGVTNYGYTF
TGTGCCAGCAGCTTAGCAGGGGTCACTAACTATGGCTACACCTTC
>.|TRBV4-3|TRBJ1-2|TRBD1
CASSQGSTGASGYTF
TGCGCCAGCAGCCAAGGGTCGACAGGGGCTAGTGGCTACACCTTC
>.|TRBV11-2|TRBJ2-1|TRBD2
CASSLEASGINEQFF
TGTGCCAGCAGCTTAGAGGCTAGCGGGATCAATGAGCAGTTCTTC
>.|TRBV30|TRBJ1-1|.
CAWSQVNTEAFF
TGTGCCTGGAGCCAGGTGAACACTGAAGCTTTCTTT
>few|TRBV11-2|TRBJ1-6|.
CASRNRVGRVNSPLHF
TGTGCCAGCAGGAATCGGGTGGGCAGGGTTAATTCACCCCTCCACTTT
>.|TRBV30|TRBJ1-1|TRBD1
CAWSVGGLAGNTEAFF
TGTGCCTGGAGTGTAGGGGGCCTAGCGGGGAACACTGAAGCTTTCTTT
>.|TRBV18|TRBJ1-1|.
CASSPPGSREAFF
TGTGCCAGCTCACCACCGGGGAGCCGCGAAGCTTTCTTT
>.|TRBV4-2|TRBJ2-2|.
CASSQELLVGTNTGELFF
TGTGCCAGCAGCCAAGAACTATTGGTTGGGACTAACACCGGGGAGCTGTTTTTT
>.|TRBV15|TRBJ1-1|.
CATSRAREMRTEAFF
TGTGCCACCAGCAGAGCTCGGGAGATGAGGACTGAAGCTTTCTTT
>.|TRBV18|TRBJ2-5|TRBD2
CASSSAGGPWETQYF
TGTGCCAGCTCATCAGCGGGAGGGCCTTGGGAGACCCAGTACTTC
>.|TRBV5-4|TRBJ1-2|.
CASSLTGSERGYTF
TGTGCCAGCAGCTTGACAGGGTCCGAGCGGGGCTACACCTTC
>.|TRBV9|TRBJ1-6|.
CASSVGGEESPLHF
TGTGCCAGCAGCGTCGGGGGGGAGGAATCACCCCTCCACTTT
>.|TRBV5-6|TRBJ1-1|.
CASSLVGGGNTEAFF
TGTGCCAGCAGCTTGGTTGGGGGAGGGAACACTGAAGCTTTCTTT
>.|TRBV4-3|TRBJ2-1|TRBD1
CASSQGYRGVYNEQFF
TGCGCCAGCAGCCAAGGATACAGGGGTGTTTACAATGAGCAGTTCTTC
>few|TRBV7-9|TRBJ1-1|.
CASSLEGKNTEAFF
TGTGCCAGCAGCTTAGAGGGGAAGAACACTGAAGCTTTCTTT
>.|TRBV29-1|TRBJ2-1|TRBD2
CSVRGVNEQFF
TGCAGCGTTCGGGGGGTGAATGAGCAGTTCTTC
>once|TRBV24-1|TRBJ2-1|TRBD2
CATSDPPGGRDEQFF
TGTGCCACCAGTGACCCCCCGGGCGGGAGGGATGAGCAGTTCTTC
>.|TRBV18|TRBJ2-2|.
CASSPLQDSTGELFF
TGTGCCAGCTCACCACTACAGGACAGCACCGGGGAGCTGTTTTTT